This T cell receptor (beta chain) was identified during a study of T cell repertoires in cytomegalovirus infection. Study-level information: Selection of CMV epitopes for the study included recently identified HLA-C-restricted and well-studied HLA-B-restricted ones.

Remarks on this clonotype: Its matching antigen is unknown.

Study-wide results and caveats: HLA-C-restricted CMV clonotypes gave the most frequent clonotype in two of eight donors.

Trimming removed 0 bases at V and 0 bases at J, with 8 bases between. The CDR3 contains 15 residues. Germline loops: CDR1 MNHEY, CDR2 SVGAGI. TCRdb fed the reads into MiXCR, producing one record per CDR3 protein. This repertoire shows 750,000 to 900,000 distinct CDR3 sequences, almost 30% found once; its top ten account for around 13%. Sequencing used cultured CD8+ T cells from PBMCs, obtained from culture after CMV antigen stimulation. This TCR was recovered from a human donor in good health (CMV status not recorded). Some clones in this sample may be carry-over from other donors' samples. This chain connects TRBV6-5 to TRBJ1-2, with D perhaps matching TRBD1 (5 bases). The CDR3 region is CASSYSGGTNYGYTF. In DNA, the CDR3 is TGTGCCAGCAGTTACTCGGGGGGAACTAACTATGGCTACACCTTC.